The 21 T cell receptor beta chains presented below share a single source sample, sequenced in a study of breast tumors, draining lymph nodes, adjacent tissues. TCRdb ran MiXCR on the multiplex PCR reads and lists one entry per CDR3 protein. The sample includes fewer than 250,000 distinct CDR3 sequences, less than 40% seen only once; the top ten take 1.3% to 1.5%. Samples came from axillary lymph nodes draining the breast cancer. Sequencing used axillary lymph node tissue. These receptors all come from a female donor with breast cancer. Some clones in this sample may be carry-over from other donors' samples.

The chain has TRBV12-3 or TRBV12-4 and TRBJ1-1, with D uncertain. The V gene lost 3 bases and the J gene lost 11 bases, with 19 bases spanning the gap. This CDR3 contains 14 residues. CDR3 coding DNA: TGTGCCAGCAGTTTTGGGGAGGGTTCGTCCTCGGCTTTCTTT. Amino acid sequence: CASSFGEGSSSAFF.

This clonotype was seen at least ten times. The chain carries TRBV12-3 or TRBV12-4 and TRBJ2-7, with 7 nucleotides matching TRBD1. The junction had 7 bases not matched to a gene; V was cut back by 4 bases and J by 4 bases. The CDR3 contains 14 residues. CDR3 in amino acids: CASSSTGTDYEQYF. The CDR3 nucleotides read TGTGCCAGCAGTTCGACAGGGACCGATTACGAGCAGTACTTC.

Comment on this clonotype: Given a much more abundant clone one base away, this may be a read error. The CDR3, as DNA: TGTGCCAGTAGTCTCCGGGACAGGGCAATTTTC. Translation gives CASSLRDRAIF. The chain has TRBV19 and TRBJ2-4, with TRBD1 matching over 9 bases. From germline, CDR1 is LNHDA and CDR2 SQIVND (reference sequence). The CDR3 sequence is 11 residues long.

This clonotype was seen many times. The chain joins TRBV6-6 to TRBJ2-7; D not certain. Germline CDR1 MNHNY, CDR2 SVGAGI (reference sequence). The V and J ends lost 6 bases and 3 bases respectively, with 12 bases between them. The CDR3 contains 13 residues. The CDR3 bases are TGTGCCAGCAGGGAAGGAACAGACTACGAGCAGTACTTC. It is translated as CASREGTDYEQYF.

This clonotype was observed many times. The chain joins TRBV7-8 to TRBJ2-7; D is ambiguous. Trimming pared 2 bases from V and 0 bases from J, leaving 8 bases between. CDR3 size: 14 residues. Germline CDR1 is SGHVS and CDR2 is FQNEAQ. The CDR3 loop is CASSLFQVSYEQYF. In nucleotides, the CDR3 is TGTGCCAGCAGCTTATTCCAGGTCTCCTACGAGCAGTACTTC.

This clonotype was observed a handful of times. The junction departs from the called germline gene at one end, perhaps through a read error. The CDR3 DNA follows: TGTGCCAGCAGCCCCCTCCGGGAGTCAACCGAGCAGTGCTTC. Encoded protein: CASSPLRESTEQCF. The chain recombines TRBV6-1 with TRBJ2-7; maybe TRBD2 (6 bases). Germline values: CDR1 MNHNS, CDR2 SASEGT. CDR3 length: 14 residues.

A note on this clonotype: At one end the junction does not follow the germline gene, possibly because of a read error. The CDR3 nucleotides are TGTGCCAGCAGCCAGATTCTGAGGGACCGACTCTATTTT. Its translation: CASSQILRDRLYF. The chain combines TRBV7-9 with TRBJ1-5, with D perhaps matching TRBD1 (5 bases). Germline V gene sequence: CDR1 SEHNR, CDR2 FQNEAQ (reference sequence). The CDR3 has 13 amino acids.

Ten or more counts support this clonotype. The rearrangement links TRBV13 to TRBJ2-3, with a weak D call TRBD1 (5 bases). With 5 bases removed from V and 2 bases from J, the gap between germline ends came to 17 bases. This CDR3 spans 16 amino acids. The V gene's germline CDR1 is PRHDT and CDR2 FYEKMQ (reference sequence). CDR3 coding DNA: TGTGCCAGCAGCCCCAGGGTCCAGCGAAACACAGATACGCAGTATTTT. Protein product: CASSPRVQRNTDTQYF.

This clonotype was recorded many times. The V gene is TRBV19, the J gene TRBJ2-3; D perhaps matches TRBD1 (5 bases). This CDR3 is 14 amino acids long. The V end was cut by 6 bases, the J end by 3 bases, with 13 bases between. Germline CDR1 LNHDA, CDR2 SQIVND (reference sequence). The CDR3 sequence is CASRRRQPTDTQYF. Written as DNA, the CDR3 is TGTGCCAGTAGAAGGCGACAGCCGACAGATACGCAGTATTTT.

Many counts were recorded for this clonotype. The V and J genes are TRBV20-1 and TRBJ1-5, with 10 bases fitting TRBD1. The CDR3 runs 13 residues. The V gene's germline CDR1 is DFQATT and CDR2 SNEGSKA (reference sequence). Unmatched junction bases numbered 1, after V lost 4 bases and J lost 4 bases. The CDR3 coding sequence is TGCAGTGCTACGGGACAGGGGAATCAGCCCCAGCATTTT. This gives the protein CSATGQGNQPQHF.

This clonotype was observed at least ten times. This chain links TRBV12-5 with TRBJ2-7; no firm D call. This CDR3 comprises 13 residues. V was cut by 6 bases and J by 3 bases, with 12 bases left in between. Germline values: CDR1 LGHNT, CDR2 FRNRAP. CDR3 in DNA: TGTGCTAGTGGGGTGGGCAATCTCTACGAGCAGTACTTC. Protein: CASGVGNLYEQYF.

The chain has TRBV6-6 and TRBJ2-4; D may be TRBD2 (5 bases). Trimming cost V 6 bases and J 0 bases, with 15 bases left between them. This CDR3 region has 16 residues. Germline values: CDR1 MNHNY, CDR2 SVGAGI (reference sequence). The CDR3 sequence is CASRAERALAKNIQYF. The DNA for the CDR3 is TGTGCCAGCAGAGCCGAGAGGGCTTTAGCCAAAAACATTCAGTACTTC.

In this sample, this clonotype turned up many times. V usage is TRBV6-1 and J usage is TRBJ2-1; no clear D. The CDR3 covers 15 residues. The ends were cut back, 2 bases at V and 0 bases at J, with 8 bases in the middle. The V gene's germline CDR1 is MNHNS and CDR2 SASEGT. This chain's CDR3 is CASSELPVSYNEQFF. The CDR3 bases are TGTGCCAGCAGTGAACTACCCGTCTCCTACAATGAGCAGTTCTTC.

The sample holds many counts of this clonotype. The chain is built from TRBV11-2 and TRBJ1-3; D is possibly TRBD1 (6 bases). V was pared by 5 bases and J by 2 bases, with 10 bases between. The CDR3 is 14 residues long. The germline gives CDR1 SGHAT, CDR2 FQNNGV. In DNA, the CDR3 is TGTGCCAGCAGCCTTAACAGGGCTGGAAACACCATATATTTT. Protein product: CASSLNRAGNTIYF. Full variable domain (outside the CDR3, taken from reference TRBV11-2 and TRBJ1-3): EAGVAQSPRYKIIEKRQSVAFWCNPISGHATLYWYQQILGQGPKLLIQFQNNGVVDDSQLPKDRFSAERLKGVDSTLKIQPAKLEDSAVYLCASSLNRAGNTIYFGEGSWLTVV.

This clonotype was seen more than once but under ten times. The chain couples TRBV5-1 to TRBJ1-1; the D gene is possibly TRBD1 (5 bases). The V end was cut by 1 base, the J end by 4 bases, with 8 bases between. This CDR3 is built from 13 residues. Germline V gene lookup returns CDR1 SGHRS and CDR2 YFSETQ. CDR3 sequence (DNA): TGCGCCAGCAGCTTGTCTGACAGCACTGAAGCTTTCTTT. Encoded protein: CASSLSDSTEAFF.

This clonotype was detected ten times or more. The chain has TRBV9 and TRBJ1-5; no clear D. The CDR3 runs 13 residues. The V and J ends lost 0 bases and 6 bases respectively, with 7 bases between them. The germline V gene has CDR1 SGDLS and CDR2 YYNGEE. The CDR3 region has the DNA TGTGCCAGCAGCGTAGATGGGATTCAGCCCCAGCATTTT. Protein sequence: CASSVDGIQPQHF.

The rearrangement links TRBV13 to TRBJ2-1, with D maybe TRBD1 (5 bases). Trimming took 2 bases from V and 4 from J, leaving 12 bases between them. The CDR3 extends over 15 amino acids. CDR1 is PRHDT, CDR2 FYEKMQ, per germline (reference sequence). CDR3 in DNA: TGTGCCAGCAGCTTACCCCAGGGCGTTTACAATGAGCAGTTCTTC. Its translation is CASSLPQGVYNEQFF.

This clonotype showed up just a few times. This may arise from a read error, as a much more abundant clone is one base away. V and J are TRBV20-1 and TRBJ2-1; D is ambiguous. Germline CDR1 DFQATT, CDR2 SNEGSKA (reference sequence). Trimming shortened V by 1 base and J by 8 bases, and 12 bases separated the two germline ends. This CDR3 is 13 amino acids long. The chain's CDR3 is CSARGPLGDEQFF. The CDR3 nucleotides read TGCAGTGCTAGAGGACCCTTAGGCGATGAGCAGTTCTTC.

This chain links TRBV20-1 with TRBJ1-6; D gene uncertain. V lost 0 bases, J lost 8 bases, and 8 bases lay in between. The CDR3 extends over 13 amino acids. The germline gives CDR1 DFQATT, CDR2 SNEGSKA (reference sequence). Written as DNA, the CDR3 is TGCAGTGCTAGAGAGAGTGGGCATTCACCCCTCCACTTT. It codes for CSARESGHSPLHF.

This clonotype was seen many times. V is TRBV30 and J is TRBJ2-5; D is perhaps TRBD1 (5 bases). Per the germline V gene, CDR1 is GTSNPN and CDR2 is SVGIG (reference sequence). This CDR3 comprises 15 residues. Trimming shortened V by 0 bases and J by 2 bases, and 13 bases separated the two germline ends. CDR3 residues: CAWSVFRQPQETQYF. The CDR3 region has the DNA TGTGCCTGGAGTGTATTTAGACAGCCACAAGAGACCCAGTACTTC. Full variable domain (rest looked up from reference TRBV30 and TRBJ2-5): SQTIHQWPATLVQPVGSPLSLECTVEGTSNPNLYWYRQAAGRGLQLLFYSVGIGQISSEVPQNLSASRPQDRQFILSSKKLLLSDSGFYLCAWSVFRQPQETQYFGPGTRLLVL.

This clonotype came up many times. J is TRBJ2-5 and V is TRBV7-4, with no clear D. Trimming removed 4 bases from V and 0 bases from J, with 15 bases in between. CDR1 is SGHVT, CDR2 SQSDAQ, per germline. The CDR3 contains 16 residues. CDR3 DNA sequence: TGTGCCAGCAGCTCCTTGTGGACCGCAAACCAAGAGACCCAGTACTTC. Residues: CASSSLWTANQETQYF.